The source of this TCR beta chain is a study of T cells in Graves' hyperthyroidism and ophthalmopathy. Study-level findings and limits: Ophthalmopathy cases were set apart from stable hyperthyroidism by a 13 V-J model. Most thyroid clonotypes expanded above 0.001 appeared in blood too. Before onset, ophthalmopathy was predicted by the model a median roughly 6.8 months earlier.

Amplification of TCR beta CDR3 regions used RNA as the template. With the HTBI primer set, the TCR CDR3 went through a first round of RT-PCR. TCRdb re-called the multiplex PCR reads with MiXCR, one entry per CDR3 protein. The data show approximately 510,000 distinct CDR3 sequences, about 46% seen once. This clonotype was detected ten times or more. The antigen is not known. CDR3 length: 13 amino acids. CDR1 and CDR2 (germline): SQVTM, ANQGSEA. Trimming removed 2 bases from V and 0 bases from J, with 7 bases in between. Source material: peripheral blood or thyroid tissue (not recorded which). The receptor was isolated from an adult woman with Graves' disease, either hyperthyroidism or ophthalmopathy (not recorded which). The rearrangement joins TRBV29-1 to TRBJ1-1; tentatively, D is TRBD1 (5 bases). CDR3 sequence (DNA): TGCAGCGTTGAACAGGGTTTGAACACTGAAGCTTTCTTT. The encoded protein is CSVEQGLNTEAFF.